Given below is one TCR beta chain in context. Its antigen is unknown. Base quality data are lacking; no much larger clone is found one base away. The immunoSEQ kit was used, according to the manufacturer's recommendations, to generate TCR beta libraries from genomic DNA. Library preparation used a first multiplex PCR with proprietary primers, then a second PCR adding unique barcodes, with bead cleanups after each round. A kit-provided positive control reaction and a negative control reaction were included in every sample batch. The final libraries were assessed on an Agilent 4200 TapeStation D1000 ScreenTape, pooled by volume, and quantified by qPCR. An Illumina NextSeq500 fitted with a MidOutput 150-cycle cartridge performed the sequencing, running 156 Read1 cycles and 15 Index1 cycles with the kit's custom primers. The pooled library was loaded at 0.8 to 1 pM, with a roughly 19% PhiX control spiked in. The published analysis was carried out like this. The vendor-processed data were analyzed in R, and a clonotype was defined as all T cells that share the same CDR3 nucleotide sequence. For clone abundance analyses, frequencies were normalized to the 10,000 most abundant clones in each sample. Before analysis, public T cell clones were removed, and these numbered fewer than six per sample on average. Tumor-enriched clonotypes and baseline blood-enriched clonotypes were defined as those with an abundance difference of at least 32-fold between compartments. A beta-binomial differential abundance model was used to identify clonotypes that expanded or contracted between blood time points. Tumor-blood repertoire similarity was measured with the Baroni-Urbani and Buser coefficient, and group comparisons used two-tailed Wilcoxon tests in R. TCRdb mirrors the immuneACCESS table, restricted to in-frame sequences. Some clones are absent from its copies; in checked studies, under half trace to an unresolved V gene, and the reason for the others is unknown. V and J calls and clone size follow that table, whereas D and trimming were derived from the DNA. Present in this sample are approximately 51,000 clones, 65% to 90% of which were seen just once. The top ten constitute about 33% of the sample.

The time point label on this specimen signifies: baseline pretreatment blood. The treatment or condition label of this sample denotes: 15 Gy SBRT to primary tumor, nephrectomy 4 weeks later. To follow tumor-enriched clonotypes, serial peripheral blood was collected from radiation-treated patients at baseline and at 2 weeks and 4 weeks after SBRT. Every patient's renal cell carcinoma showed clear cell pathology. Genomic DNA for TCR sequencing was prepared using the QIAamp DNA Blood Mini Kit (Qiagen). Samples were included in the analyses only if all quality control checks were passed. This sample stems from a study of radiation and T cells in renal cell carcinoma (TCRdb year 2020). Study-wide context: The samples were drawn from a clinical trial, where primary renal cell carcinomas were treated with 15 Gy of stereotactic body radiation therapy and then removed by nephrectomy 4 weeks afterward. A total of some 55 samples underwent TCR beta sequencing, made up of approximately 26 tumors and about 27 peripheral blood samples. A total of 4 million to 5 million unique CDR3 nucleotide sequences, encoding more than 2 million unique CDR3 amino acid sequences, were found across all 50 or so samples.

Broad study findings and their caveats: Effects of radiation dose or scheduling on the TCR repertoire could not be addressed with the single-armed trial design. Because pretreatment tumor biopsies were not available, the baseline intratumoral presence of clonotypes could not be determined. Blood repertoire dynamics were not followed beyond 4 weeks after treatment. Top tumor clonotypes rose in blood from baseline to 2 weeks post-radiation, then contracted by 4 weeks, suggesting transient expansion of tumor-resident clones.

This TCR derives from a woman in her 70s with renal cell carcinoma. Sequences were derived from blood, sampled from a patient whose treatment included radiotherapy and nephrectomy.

CDR3 region: CASSDTGGSGNTIYF. The DNA sequence is TGTGCCAGCAGCGATACAGGGGGCTCTGGAAACACCATATATTTT. The sequence joins TRBV6-1 to TRBJ1-3, with 8 bases in between that match TRBD1. According to the germline V gene, CDR1 reads MNHNS and CDR2 reads SASEGT. From the cysteine through the phenylalanine, the CDR3 covers 15 amino acids. The CDR3 DNA has 45 bases and is translated from base 1. V is trimmed back by 6 bases and J by 0 bases, and the junction contains 4 bases that no gene match accounts for.